This T cell receptor (beta chain) was sequenced in a study of tumor-infiltrating lymphocytes in localized non-small cell lung cancer. The protocol was immunoSEQ multiplex PCR, while the TCRdb copy is restricted to in-frame clones and leaves out a portion. The data contain about 12,000 clones, over 75% of them singletons. The V end lost 7 bases, the J end lost 4 bases, and 14 bases lay between the germline ends. The CDR3 has 13 amino acids. Germline CDR1 reads SQVTM; CDR2 reads ANQGSEA. The sample taken for sequencing was lung tumor tissue. The sequence was collected from a human donor with non-small cell lung cancer. V is TRBV29-1 and J is TRBJ1-5; D unclear. CDR3 DNA: TGCAGCGCTCTGGGGAGTGGAAATCAGCCCCAGCATTTT. Its translation is CSALGSGNQPQHF. Looking up the rest from reference TRBV29-1 and TRBJ1-5 gives the full variable domain: SAVISQKPSRDICQRGTSLTIQCQVDSQVTMMFWYRQQPGQSLTLIATANQGSEATYESGFVIDKFPISRPNLTFSTLTVSNMSPEDSSIYLCSALGSGNQPQHFGDGTRLSIL.